This T cell receptor (beta chain) was recorded in a study of regulatory T cells in long-lasting Graves disease. General observations from the study: Persistent patients shared more public clonotypes (under 3,000) than newly diagnosed patients (about 1,000). Gene preferences differed: TRBV28, TRBJ1-2, TRBJ2-5 in persistent cases. It is possible that accuracy was reduced by the small size of the sample.

Library construction for TCR beta used iRepertoire HTBI primers and Arm-PCR of CDR3 regions. The authors' processing: Around 59 TRBV and 14 TRBJ segments were identified across samples. A single record per CDR3 protein comes from TCRdb applying MiXCR to the multiplex PCR reads. TCRdb, rather than the study authors, made the V and J calls. The sample lists roughly 450,000 distinct CDR3 sequences, around a fifth seen once, with roughly 14% in the top ten. This CDR3 is built from 16 residues. Germline CDR1 MNHEY, CDR2 SVGEGT. Trimming at V came to 0 bases and at J to 2 bases, leaving 5 bases not matched to a gene. Time point: persistent/refractory GD, antithyroid drugs over 5 years with positive TRAb. PBMCs were the source of the RNA used for TCR sequencing. This clonotype was seen ten or more times. What it binds is unknown.

V and J are TRBV6-2 or TRBV6-3 and TRBJ1-2; TRBD1 matches at 8 bases. The material was peripheral blood mononuclear cells (PBMCs), obtained when the disease was refractory, from a patient treated with antithyroid drugs. The TCR originated in a female donor with Graves disease. The CDR3 DNA sequence: TGTGCCAGCAGTTACTCGAATCCAGGGGGCAACTATGGCTACACCTTC. The encoded protein is CASSYSNPGGNYGYTF.